One sample yielded the 30 T cell receptor beta chains listed below, sequenced in a study of T cells in Graves' hyperthyroidism and ophthalmopathy. The source material, RNA transcripts, was used to amplify TCR beta CDR3 regions. HTBI primers drove first-round RT-PCR of the TCR CDR3. TCRdb fed the multiplex PCR reads into MiXCR, producing one record per CDR3 protein. Counted here are about 530,000 distinct CDR3 sequences, approximately 17% occurring once; the ten biggest clones make up roughly 18%. Specimen: blood. These receptors originate from a woman between 18 and 29 years old with Graves' ophthalmopathy.

This clonotype was counted only a few times. The CDR3 loop reads CASTPGGQPQHF. In DNA form, the CDR3 reads TGTGCCAGTACCCCAGGTGGTCAGCCCCAGCATTTT. The chain links TRBV19 to TRBJ1-5, with D unclear. The germline V and J ends were trimmed by 7 bases and 6 bases, with 10 bases remaining between them. CDR1 and CDR2 from the germline V gene are LNHDA and SQIVND (reference sequence). The CDR3 has 12 residues.

Only a few counts were recorded for this clonotype. V and J are TRBV19 and TRBJ1-4; TRBD1 aligns across 9 bases. The CDR3 is 16 residues long. Germline loops: CDR1 LNHDA, CDR2 SQIVND (reference sequence). V dropped 6 bases and J dropped 3; count of bases not matched to a gene: 8. The CDR3: CASRSQGALANEKLFF. As DNA, the CDR3 is TGTGCCAGTAGGTCACAGGGGGCGCTGGCTAATGAAAAACTGTTTTTT. Combining the CDR3 with reference TRBV19 and TRBJ1-4 gives the whole variable domain DGGITQSPKYLFRKEGQNVTLSCEQNLNHDAMYWYRQDPGQGLRLIYYSQIVNDFQKGDIAEGYSVSREKKESFPLTVTSAQKNPTAFYLCASRSQGALANEKLFFGSGTQLSVL.

This clonotype was seen at least ten times. The V gene is TRBV5-6, the J gene TRBJ1-1; tentative D call: TRBD1 (6 bases). Germline V lookup: CDR1 SGHDT, CDR2 YYEEEE. The CDR3 has 14 amino acids. V was pared by 1 base and J by 5 bases, with 12 bases between. The DNA for the CDR3 is TGTGCCAGCAGCTTGCGGGGGGCCGTAACTGAAGCTTTCTTT. This translates into CASSLRGAVTEAFF. Together with reference TRBV5-6 and TRBJ1-1, the CDR3 gives the full variable domain: DAGVTQSPTHLIKTRGQQVTLRCSPKSGHDTVSWYQQALGQGPQFIFQYYEEEERQRGNFPDRFSGHQFPNYSSELNVNALLLGDSALYLCASSLRGAVTEAFFGQGTRLTVV.

Many counts were recorded for this clonotype. V is TRBV29-1 and J is TRBJ1-1; 8 positions match TRBD1. V shed 6 bases, J shed 1 base, and the junction held 4 bases outside the gene matches. CDR3 length: 13 residues. Germline lookup yields CDR1 SQVTM and CDR2 ANQGSEA. The CDR3 is CSVGTGRNTEAFF. The CDR3 DNA reads TGCAGCGTGGGGACAGGACGGAACACTGAAGCTTTCTTT.

CDR3 sequence reads: CASTQWGLAGGYTQYF. The CDR3 region has the DNA TGTGCCAGCACCCAGTGGGGACTAGCGGGAGGGTATACGCAGTATTTT. V usage is TRBV28 and J usage is TRBJ2-3, with 16 bases that match TRBD2. The V gene's germline CDR1 is MDHEN and CDR2 SYDVKM. The CDR3 sequence is 16 residues long. V dropped 7 bases and J dropped 7; count of bases not matched to a gene: 8.

In its sample, this clonotype was seen many times. The chain uses TRBV20-1 and TRBJ2-3, with D unclear. The CDR3 has 11 amino acids. The V and J ends lost 2 bases and 6 bases respectively, with 6 bases between them. Germline lookup yields CDR1 DFQATT and CDR2 SNEGSKA (reference sequence). CDR3 bases: TGCAGTGCTAGATTCCGGGATACGCAGTATTTT. Its protein is CSARFRDTQYF.

The chain links TRBV9 to TRBJ1-3; the D is unclear. V gave up 0 bases and J gave up 4 bases, with 11 bases separating them. This CDR3 has 15 residues. CDR1 is SGDLS, CDR2 YYNGEE, per germline. The CDR3 DNA reads TGTGCCAGCAGCGTAGATGGCCGGGCGGGAAACACCATATATTTT. Protein: CASSVDGRAGNTIYF.

This clonotype has a count of ten or more. V gene TRBV27 combines with J gene TRBJ1-6; tentatively, D is TRBD1 (5 bases). V lost 7 bases to trimming and J lost 7 bases, with 17 bases between them. Per the germline V gene, CDR1 is MNHEY and CDR2 is SMNVEV (reference sequence). This CDR3 has 15 amino acids. CDR3 sequence: CASTFVAGTNSPLHF. Here the CDR3 DNA reads TGTGCCAGCACATTTGTGGCAGGGACCAATTCACCCCTCCACTTT.

This clonotype was seen repeatedly, ten times or more. This rearrangement joins TRBV6-1 to TRBJ1-1, with D perhaps TRBD1 (6 bases). The CDR3 sequence is 12 residues long. Germline V lookup: CDR1 MNHNS, CDR2 SASEGT. The V end lost 5 bases, the J end lost 4 bases, and 8 bases lay between the germline ends. CDR3 in DNA: TGTGCCAGCAGTAACAGGGTCACTGAAGCTTTCTTT. The encoded protein is CASSNRVTEAFF.

The rearrangement links TRBV25-1 to TRBJ1-4; weak D call: TRBD1 (5 bases). The CDR3 loop spans 14 amino acids. Per the germline V gene, CDR1 is MGHDK and CDR2 is SYGVNS. The V end lost 3 bases, the J end lost 7 bases, and 12 bases lay between the germline ends. CDR3 loop: CASSDEGRLEKLFF. The CDR3 nucleotides are TGTGCCAGCAGTGATGAGGGGCGCCTTGAAAAACTGTTTTTT.

This clonotype was recorded many times. The DNA of the CDR3 is TGTGCCAGCAGCTCCCCAAGAAAAAACATTCAGTACTTC. This gives the protein CASSSPRKNIQYF. The chain is built from TRBV11-3 and TRBJ2-4, with D unresolved. The CDR3 is 13 amino acids. CDR1 and CDR2 from the germline V gene are SGHNT and YENEEA. V lost 4 bases and J lost 4, with 8 bases in between.

This clonotype was counted once. The V and J genes are TRBV11-2 and TRBJ2-5, with D uncertain. The V and J ends lost 1 base and 2 bases respectively, with 11 bases between them. In germline, CDR1 is SGHAT, CDR2 FQNNGV. This CDR3 is built from 15 residues. The CDR3 spells CASSLGGRTQETQYF. In DNA form, the CDR3 reads TGTGCCAGCAGCTTAGGCGGCAGAACACAAGAGACCCAGTACTTC.

The chain employs TRBV20-1 and TRBJ1-2; 12 nucleotides align to TRBD1. The V gene's germline CDR1 is DFQATT and CDR2 SNEGSKA (reference sequence). V lost 3 bases to trimming and J lost 7 bases; unmatched junction nucleotides: 6. This CDR3 spans 14 amino acids. CDR3 bases: TGCAGTGCTAGGGCCGGGACAGGGGGCTCTGGCTACACCTTC. This gives the protein CSARAGTGGSGYTF.

The V gene is TRBV9, the J gene TRBJ2-1; TRBD1 aligns across 10 bases. The CDR3 runs to 16 residues. CDR1 is SGDLS and CDR2 is YYNGEE in the germline V gene. Trimming removed 4 bases from V and 5 bases from J; junction bases left unmatched: 9. This chain's CDR3 is CASSPPAGTGDNEQFF. CDR3 coding DNA: TGTGCCAGCAGCCCCCCCGCCGGGACAGGGGACAATGAGCAGTTCTTC.

This clonotype was seen ten or more times. This sequence joins TRBV20-1 and TRBJ2-3; 8 nucleotides line up with TRBD2. CDR3 length: 15 residues. The V gene end was trimmed by 0 bases and the J gene end by 3 bases; junction bases not matched to a gene: 5. Germline CDR1 DFQATT, CDR2 SNEGSKA (reference sequence). The CDR3 loop is CSARDGVAGTDTQYF. The CDR3 bases are TGCAGTGCTAGAGATGGAGTAGCGGGAACAGATACGCAGTATTTT.

This clonotype was picked up a small number of times. The V and J genes are TRBV20-1 and TRBJ2-5; 9 bases are shared with TRBD2. The V and J ends lost 4 bases and 2 bases, in that order; junction bases with no gene match: 5. The V gene's germline CDR1 is DFQATT and CDR2 SNEGSKA (reference sequence). The CDR3 has 14 amino acids. The CDR3: CSATPLAGQETQYF. The CDR3 DNA follows: TGCAGTGCTACACCCCTAGCGGGACAAGAGACCCAGTACTTC.

This clonotype came up many times. V usage is TRBV12-3 or TRBV12-4 and J usage is TRBJ2-3; the match to TRBD2 covers 9 bases. The CDR3 covers 18 residues. V dropped 3 bases and J dropped 3; count of bases not matched to a gene: 13. The CDR3 is CASSFGGRVGLITDTQYF. Here the CDR3 DNA reads TGTGCCAGCAGTTTCGGCGGGAGGGTAGGTTTGATTACAGATACGCAGTATTTT.

Many counts were recorded for this clonotype. V and J are TRBV20-1 and TRBJ2-4; D gene uncertain. V was shortened by 6 bases and J by 5 bases, with 11 bases between the two germline ends. CDR3 length equals 12 residues. CDR1 and CDR2 (germline): DFQATT, SNEGSKA (reference sequence). In nucleotides, the CDR3 is TGCAGTGCCGTGGACCCCCAAAACATTCAGTACTTC. Residues: CSAVDPQNIQYF.

The chain is built from TRBV3-1 and TRBJ2-6; D may be TRBD2 (6 bases). Germline lookup yields CDR1 LGHDT and CDR2 YNNKEL (reference sequence). The CDR3 covers 17 residues. V lost 1 base, J lost 0 bases, and 10 bases lay in between. Here the CDR3 reads CASSQVRGSSGANVLTF. The CDR3 DNA reads as TGTGCCAGCAGCCAAGTCCGGGGGAGCTCTGGGGCCAACGTCCTGACTTTC.

This clonotype was found many times. V gene TRBV27 combines with J gene TRBJ1-5, with TRBD1 matching over 7 bases. The ends lost 2 bases at V and 4 bases at J; junction bases unmatched: 8. Germline values: CDR1 MNHEY, CDR2 SMNVEV (reference sequence). The CDR3 spans 16 residues. CDR3 in amino acids: CASSLLPPGGNQPQHF. The CDR3 nucleotides are TGTGCCAGCAGTTTACTACCCCCAGGGGGGAATCAGCCCCAGCATTTT.

The chain combines TRBV5-4 with TRBJ2-1; 9 bases are shared with TRBD2. This CDR3 region has 17 residues. From germline, CDR1 is SGHNT and CDR2 YYREEE (reference sequence). With 4 bases clipped from V and 4 bases from J, the junction kept 12 bases outside the gene matches. The DNA of the CDR3 is TGTGCCAGCAGCCAGGGGGGGGGTAGCGGGGGTTACAATGAGCAGTTCTTC. This gives the protein CASSQGGGSGGYNEQFF.

The chain is built from TRBV9 and TRBJ2-7; TRBD2 matches at 12 bases. V was clipped by 4 bases and J by 6 bases; unmatched bases: 5. CDR3 length equals 14 residues. CDR1 is SGDLS, CDR2 YYNGEE, per germline. CDR3 DNA: TGTGCCAGCAGCCGTGGGACTAGCGGGCCCGAGCAGTACTTC. It encodes CASSRGTSGPEQYF. The whole variable domain, filled in from reference TRBV9 and TRBJ2-7, reads DSGVTQTPKHLITATGQRVTLRCSPRSGDLSVYWYQQSLDQGLQFLIQYYNGEERAKGNILERFSAQQFPDLHSELNLSSLELGDSALYFCASSRGTSGPEQYFGPGTRLTVT.

This chain uses TRBV12-3 or TRBV12-4 with TRBJ2-3; 8 bases map to TRBD1. Trimming removed 6 bases from V and 0 bases from J; junction bases left unmatched: 5. This CDR3 is built from 15 residues. For the CDR3, the DNA is TGTGCCAGCAGCCGGACAGGGAGGAGCACAGATACGCAGTATTTT. Translation: CASSRTGRSTDTQYF.

This clonotype was seen repeatedly, ten times or more. This rearrangement joins TRBV5-1 to TRBJ1-1; TRBD1 is a possible D gene (6 bases). V was trimmed by 2 bases and J by 4 bases, leaving 12 bases between them. This CDR3 is 14 amino acids long. The germline CDR1 and CDR2 sequences are SGHRS and YFSETQ. CDR3 loop: CASSFRQVGTEAFF. The CDR3 DNA reads as TGCGCCAGCAGCTTCCGACAGGTTGGCACTGAAGCTTTCTTT. The full variable domain, in which reference TRBV5-1 and TRBJ1-1 provide the parts outside the CDR3, is KAGVTQTPRYLIKTRGQQVTLSCSPISGHRSVSWYQQTPGQGLQFLFEYFSETQRNKGNFPGRFSGRQFSNSRSEMNVSTLELGDSALYLCASSFRQVGTEAFFGQGTRLTVV.

In regard to this clonotype: At one end, the junction sequence differs from germline, possibly due to a read error. The rearrangement joins TRBV7-9 to TRBJ2-1; D perhaps matches TRBD2 (5 bases). Germline V gives CDR1 SEHNR, CDR2 FQNEAQ (reference sequence). This CDR3 is built from 19 residues. The CDR3 sequence is CASSQPTRRASTGSNEQFF. The CDR3 bases are TGCGCCAGCAGCCAACCGACCAGGCGGGCCTCCACGGGCTCCAATGAGCAGTTCTTC. The full variable domain, with the rest looked up from reference TRBV7-9 and TRBJ2-1, is DTGVSQNPRHKITKRGQNVTFRCDPISEHNRLYWYRQTLGQGPEFLTYFQNEAQLEKSRLLSDRFSAERPKGSFSTLEIQRTEQGDSAMYLCASSQPTRRASTGSNEQFFGPGTRLTVL.

This clonotype was recorded many times. The rearrangement uses TRBV6-6 and TRBJ2-2, with D hard to call. The CDR3 contains 13 residues. CDR1 and CDR2 from the germline V gene are MNHNY and SVGAGI (reference sequence). Trimming left V 2 bases short and J 3 bases short, with 4 bases between. In DNA form, the CDR3 reads TGTGCCAGCAGTTACAGGGACACCGGGGAGCTGTTTTTT. It is translated as CASSYRDTGELFF.

The chain has TRBV11-2 and TRBJ2-7, with D possibly TRBD1 on 7 matching bases. The CDR3 is 15 amino acids. Germline CDR1 reads SGHAT; CDR2 reads FQNNGV. V was clipped by 2 bases and J by 2 bases, with 13 bases between them. The CDR3 region is CASSLFQGGTYEQYF. CDR3 DNA: TGTGCCAGCAGCTTATTCCAGGGGGGCACCTACGAGCAGTACTTC.

This clonotype was counted at least ten times. The chain uses TRBV7-9 and TRBJ2-5; TRBD1 aligns across 9 bases. Trimming cost V 5 bases and J 4 bases; bases outside gene matches: 8. Looked up from germline, CDR1 is SEHNR and CDR2 is FQNEAQ (reference sequence). This CDR3 contains 15 residues. The CDR3 DNA reads as TGTGCCAGCAGCCCTCGGACAGGGGAGGGAGAGACCCAGTACTTC. It specifies CASSPRTGEGETQYF.

This clonotype came up many times. V and J are TRBV27 and TRBJ1-1; 7 bases agree with TRBD1. CDR1 is MNHEY, CDR2 SMNVEV, per germline (reference sequence). The CDR3 totals 14 residues. Losses at the gene ends were 5 bases for V and 3 bases for J; bases not matched to a gene: 6. The CDR3 reads CASSTRGWDTEAFF. The CDR3 DNA reads TGTGCCAGCAGTACCAGGGGGTGGGACACTGAAGCTTTCTTT.

The rearrangement links TRBV6-9 to TRBJ1-4, with D hard to call. The V gene's germline CDR1 is MNHGY and CDR2 SVAAGI. With 3 bases removed from V and 9 bases from J, the gap between germline ends came to 20 bases. CDR3 length: 16 amino acids. The CDR3 DNA follows: TGTGCCAGCAGTTACGGGCGCGTGTTGGACGAGAAAAAACTGTTTTTT. It yields the protein CASSYGRVLDEKKLFF.